Below are 8 T cell receptor beta chains sequenced from a single sample in a study of CD8+CD57+ T cells in acquired aplastic anemia. The template used for profiling TCR beta VDJ and CDR3 was genomic DNA. Using its own MiXCR run on the reads, TCRdb lists one record per CDR3 protein. There are some 120,000 distinct CDR3 sequences in the sample; about 48% occur only once, and under 3% lies in the top ten. What was sequenced was sorted CD4+, CD8+, or CD8+CD57+ T cells (not recorded which) from PBMCs. The receptors shown here come from a human donor in good health, serving as a control.

The chain is built from TRBV27 and TRBJ2-2; D is perhaps TRBD1 (6 bases). The CDR3 spans 16 residues. V dropped 6 bases and J dropped 5 bases, with 19 bases sitting between them. Germline CDR1 is MNHEY and CDR2 is SMNVEV (reference sequence). The CDR3 DNA is TGTGCCAGCAGGACGGACAGATCAGTTTGGACCGGGGAGCTGTTTTTT. Its protein product is CASRTDRSVWTGELFF.

This clonotype was detected only a few times. The chain recombines TRBV6-5 with TRBJ2-2; the match to TRBD2 covers 8 bases. The CDR3 spans 15 residues. The J segment lost 6 bases and the V segment lost 8 bases, leaving 11 bases of the junction unmatched. Germline V CDR1 and CDR2: MNHEY, SVGAGI. CDR3 sequence: CASGWGGGIAGELFF. For the CDR3, the DNA is TGTGCCAGCGGTTGGGGCGGGGGGATCGCCGGGGAGCTGTTTTTT.

This clonotype was seen repeatedly, ten times or more. The chain joins TRBV10-3 to TRBJ1-2, with a tentative D call TRBD1 (5 bases). Trimming removed 10 bases from V and 4 bases from J, with 22 bases in between. CDR3 length equals 15 residues. The germline V gene encodes CDR1 ENHRY and CDR2 SYGVKD. The CDR3 bases are TGTGCCACCGAGGTCGGCGTTGGGGGGACCTATGGCTACACCTTC. Encoded protein: CATEVGVGGTYGYTF.

This clonotype was picked up many times. The V and J genes are TRBV6-1 and TRBJ1-1, with D tentatively TRBD1 (6 bases). This CDR3 region has 16 residues. The V end lost 7 bases, the J end lost 1 base, and 19 bases lay between the germline ends. CDR1 is MNHNS and CDR2 is SASEGT in the germline V gene. CDR3 bases: TGTGCCAGCAAATTGTCCGGGGGGCGTCAGAACACTGAAGCTTTCTTT. Amino acid sequence: CASKLSGGRQNTEAFF.

The V and J genes are TRBV9 and TRBJ1-1, with 7 bases fitting TRBD1. V dropped 3 bases and J dropped 5; count of bases not matched to a gene: 10. Per germline, CDR1 SGDLS and CDR2 YYNGEE. The CDR3 contains 15 residues. CDR3 residues: CASSGDRAARTEAFF. The CDR3 DNA sequence: TGTGCCAGCAGCGGAGACAGGGCAGCAAGGACTGAAGCTTTCTTT.

This chain links TRBV11-2 with TRBJ2-3; 14 bases map to TRBD2. The CDR3 totals 18 residues. CDR1 SGHAT and CDR2 FQNNGV come from the germline V gene. J lost 2 bases, V lost 6 bases, and 10 bases had no gene match. The CDR3: CASRRGLAGVALTDTQYF. The CDR3 nucleotides read TGTGCCAGCAGAAGGGGACTAGCGGGAGTTGCACTCACAGATACGCAGTATTTT.

This clonotype has ten or more counts. V gene TRBV24-1 combines with J gene TRBJ2-1; 9 nucleotides align to TRBD1. CDR1 and CDR2 (germline): KGHDR, SFDVKD. The CDR3 extends over 16 amino acids. With 3 bases clipped from V and 7 bases from J, the junction kept 9 bases outside the gene matches. CDR3: CATSDNTGGRANEQFF. The CDR3 region has the DNA TGTGCCACCAGTGATAATACAGGGGGCCGGGCGAATGAGCAGTTCTTC.

J is TRBJ2-7 and V is TRBV4-2; D unclear. The CDR3 is made up of 16 amino acids. The V and J ends lost 1 base and 0 bases respectively, with 13 bases between them. Germline CDR1 and CDR2: LGHNA and YNFKEQ. The CDR3 loop is CASSQVIVLSSYEQYF. DNA for the CDR3: TGTGCCAGCAGCCAAGTTATCGTTCTGAGCTCCTACGAGCAGTACTTC.